This T cell receptor beta chain was documented in a study of T cells in localized non-small cell lung cancer. Assay used: immunoSEQ multiplex PCR; TCRdb lists only in-frame clones, some missing. The table records about 3,000 clones, about 25% of them present only once. This clone is labeled as medium-sized. Its matching antigen is unknown. Overall study findings and caveats: A higher density of T cells in blood coincided with extended overall survival. Adjacent lung was found to contain a median roughly 60 of the top 100 tumor clones. Exceeding tumor, uninvolved adjacent lung had the highest T cell clonality. Sequencing covered just one tumor region, so heterogeneity cannot be ruled out.

The clonotype comes from a man aged 35 to 70 with stage III lung adenocarcinoma. This material consisted of lung tumor tissue, taken before any cancer treatment.

The CDR3 sequence: CASTIDGRGVTEAFF. In DNA form, the CDR3 reads TGTGCCAGTACCATAGATGGGAGAGGGGTCACTGAAGCTTTCTTT. This chain links TRBV19 with TRBJ1-1; D is perhaps TRBD1 (5 bases). The V gene lost 7 bases and the J gene lost 4 bases, with 19 bases spanning the gap. The germline gives CDR1 LNHDA, CDR2 SQIVND (reference sequence). The CDR3 totals 15 residues. Filled out from reference TRBV19 and TRBJ1-1, the complete variable domain reads DGGITQSPKYLFRKEGQNVTLSCEQNLNHDAMYWYRQDPGQGLRLIYYSQIVNDFQKGDIAEGYSVSREKKESFPLTVTSAQKNPTAFYLCASTIDGRGVTEAFFGQGTRLTVV.